A selection of T cell receptor beta chains follows, all from one sample in a study of T cell repertoires in cytomegalovirus infection. From the reads, TCRdb called clonotypes with MiXCR, one entry per CDR3 protein. The repertoire holds about 830,000 distinct CDR3 sequences, with over 25% as singletons. Their antigens remain unidentified. The starting material was cultured CD8+ T cells from PBMCs, obtained from culture after CMV antigen stimulation. The source of these receptors is a human donor in good health (CMV status not recorded). Some clones in this sample may be carry-over from other donors' samples. Each CDR3 is given with its conserved first and last residue. D genes are given only for firm matches. Clone size, where shown, is once, few, many, or a class for clones that have expanded.

v_gene	abundance	j_gene	d_gene	CDR3nt	CDR3aa
TRBV7-9	-	TRBJ2-7	-	TGTGCCAGCAGCTTAGACGTAAACAGCTACGAGCAGTACTTC	CASSLDVNSYEQYF
TRBV11-2	few	TRBJ1-1	-	TGTGCCAGCAGCTTTTGGACAAAAGGGGGTGCGAACACTGAAGCTTTCTTT	CASSFWTKGGANTEAFF
TRBV7-2	-	TRBJ2-7	-	TGTGCCACCAAGGGCAGGGGTTACGAGCAGTACTTC	CATKGRGYEQYF
TRBV2	-	TRBJ1-1	TRBD1	TGTGCCAGCAGTGAAGGACAGGGCCCGAACACTGAAGCTTTCTTT	CASSEGQGPNTEAFF
TRBV7-9	-	TRBJ1-5	TRBD1	TGTGCCAGCAGTCATGTGCCGGGACAGGGTTTATGGAATCAGCCCCAGCATTTT	CASSHVPGQGLWNQPQHF
TRBV7-2	many	TRBJ2-1	-	TGTGCCAGCAGCTCCCCTCCCCGGCAGGAGCAGTTCTTC	CASSSPPRQEQFF
TRBV27	few	TRBJ1-5	TRBD1	TGTGCCAGCAGTTCTGGGACAGGGGTAGGTAATCAGCCCCAGCATTTT	CASSSGTGVGNQPQHF
TRBV7-2	-	TRBJ1-6	TRBD1	TGTGCCAGCAGCTTAGCAGGGACAGGGAATAATTCACCCCTCCACTTT	CASSLAGTGNNSPLHF
TRBV4-1	-	TRBJ2-5	-	TGCGCCAGCAGCCAAGATGTAACTATTGGACGGGGGCATGAGACCCAGTACTTC	CASSQDVTIGRGHETQYF
TRBV7-9	few	TRBJ1-1	-	TGTGCCAGCAGCTTAAAGTTGACCGGGAACACTGAAGCTTTCTTT	CASSLKLTGNTEAFF
TRBV7-9	few	TRBJ2-7	TRBD1	TGTGCCAGCAGCTTAGCGGGTCGGACAGGGGAGGCGGGAGCCGAGCAGTACTTC	CASSLAGRTGEAGAEQYF
TRBV5-1	few	TRBJ2-5	TRBD2	TGCGCCAGCAGCTTGGTTCCTAGCGGGGGGCCAATTCAAGAGACCCAGTACTTC	CASSLVPSGGPIQETQYF
TRBV5-4	-	TRBJ1-1	-	TGTGCCAGCAGCCCACATGGGGGGCCTGGGACTGAAGCTTTCTTT	CASSPHGGPGTEAFF
TRBV12-3/TRBV12-4	-	TRBJ1-2	-	TGTGCCAGCAGTCACCAAGGCACAGGGTTCTATGGCTACACCTTC	CASSHQGTGFYGYTF
TRBV7-6	-	TRBJ1-5	-	TGTGTCAGCAGCCTAGCGGGGAGCAATCAGCCCCAGCATTTT	CVSSLAGSNQPQHF
TRBV2	few	TRBJ1-1	-	TGTGCCAGCAGGAAGCTTGATGGAAACACTGAAGCTTTCTTT	CASRKLDGNTEAFF
TRBV10-3	few	TRBJ2-1	-	TGTGCCATCAGTGAGAAGAGGGGGTGGTTCTTC	CAISEKRGWFF
TRBV7-2	many	TRBJ1-2	-	TGTGCCAGCAGCTTAGCAAAGACGGACGTCGGCTATGGCTACACCTTC	CASSLAKTDVGYGYTF
TRBV2	-	TRBJ2-2	TRBD2	TGTGCCAGCAGTGTAGTAGCGGGGGGGTATGACACCGGGGAGCTGTTTTTT	CASSVVAGGYDTGELFF
TRBV5-5	few	TRBJ1-5	-	TGTGCCAGCAGCTTGACCGGAGGGCGTGATAGCAATCAGCCCCAGCATTTT	CASSLTGGRDSNQPQHF
TRBV5-1	-	TRBJ2-5	TRBD1	TGCGCCAGCAGCGACGGGACAGGGGGAGAGACCCAGTACTTC	CASSDGTGGETQYF
TRBV4-1	-	TRBJ1-3	TRBD1	TGCGCCAGCAGCCAAGTCCAAGGGGGCAGAGCCTCTGGAAACACCATATATTTT	CASSQVQGGRASGNTIYF
TRBV24-1	-	TRBJ2-3	-	TGTGCCACCAGTGCCCGGACCGGGGGAAAAGGGGGCACAGATACGCAGTATTTT	CATSARTGGKGGTDTQYF
TRBV6-1	-	TRBJ1-6	-	TGTGCCAGCAGTGGGGGCTCCTATAATTCACCCCTCCACTTT	CASSGGSYNSPLHF
TRBV15	-	TRBJ1-1	-	TGTGCCACCAGCAGAGATCAGGGAGGCACTGAAGCTTTCTTT	CATSRDQGGTEAFF
TRBV18	many	TRBJ1-4	-	TGTGCCAGCTCACCACGGGGAGGGGAAAAACTGTTTTTT	CASSPRGGEKLFF
TRBV19	-	TRBJ2-2	TRBD2	TGTGCCAGTAGTATGGGAGGGTTCGACACCGGGGAGCTGTTTTTT	CASSMGGFDTGELFF
TRBV10-3	-	TRBJ2-7	-	TGTGCCATCAGTCCCAGCGTGTACGAGCAGTACTTC	CAISPSVYEQYF
TRBV6-5	-	TRBJ1-2	-	TGTGCCAGCAGTTACCGCGGGGCAGCCTATGGCTACACCTTC	CASSYRGAAYGYTF
TRBV19	-	TRBJ1-1	TRBD1	TGTGCCAGTGATACAGGGGCCACTGAAGCTTTCTTT	CASDTGATEAFF
TRBV4-3	-	TRBJ1-4	TRBD1	TGCGCCAGCAGCGATGGGACAGGGGGCGCAGCTAATGAAAAACTGTTTTTT	CASSDGTGGAANEKLFF
TRBV7-6	-	TRBJ2-1	TRBD1	TGTGCCAGCAGCTTCGGACAGGGGGCAAGGAATGAGCAGTTCTTC	CASSFGQGARNEQFF
TRBV6-6	-	TRBJ2-1	-	TGTGCCAGCAGCCCCCCGGGGGCCCGCGGCAACAATGAGCAGTTCTTC	CASSPPGARGNNEQFF
TRBV6-5	once	TRBJ1-1	-	TGTGCCAGTTTTCTCAGGGACCCGAACACTGAAGCTTTCTTT	CASFLRDPNTEAFF
TRBV6-1	many	TRBJ1-6	-	TGTGCCAGCAGTTGGGAGGAAACGAATTCACCCCTCCACTTT	CASSWEETNSPLHF
TRBV27	-	TRBJ2-2	-	TGTGCCAGCAGTCCTTTCGACGGCGGGGAGCTGTTTTTT	CASSPFDGGELFF
TRBV11-3	-	TRBJ2-3	-	TGTGCCAGCAGTTTCATGACGGGAAGCACAGATACGCAGTATTTT	CASSFMTGSTDTQYF
TRBV7-3	-	TRBJ2-2	TRBD2	TGTGCCACAGCGGGGGTGAACACCGGGGAGCTGTTTTTT	CATAGVNTGELFF
TRBV7-6	-	TRBJ2-1	-	TGTGCCAGCAGCCCTCGGACTGATTATGACAATGAGCAGTTCTTC	CASSPRTDYDNEQFF
TRBV20-1	-	TRBJ1-1	-	TGCAGTGCTAGAGATATCGGCAGGGTGCACACTGAAGCTTTCTTT	CSARDIGRVHTEAFF